This passage covers 3 T cell receptor beta chains from one sample sequenced in a study of blood T cell repertoires in COVID-19. Data came from immunoSEQ multiplex PCR; TCRdb stores just in-frame clones and leaves some out. There are about 200,000 clones in the sample; around 90% occur only once, and 3% lies in the top ten. The source material was peripheral blood. These receptor sequences come from a man in his 60s with acute or convalescent COVID-19.

The rearrangement links TRBV6-6 to TRBJ1-4; D possibly corresponds to TRBD1 (6 bases). Looked up from germline, CDR1 is MNHNY and CDR2 is SVGAGI (reference sequence). Trimming cost V 5 bases and J 7 bases, with 14 bases left between them. The CDR3 spans 14 residues. The DNA for the CDR3 is TGTGCCAGCAGTAACCGGGACAAGAGTGAAAAACTGTTTTTT. It codes for CASSNRDKSEKLFF.

This rearrangement joins TRBV5-4 to TRBJ1-6, with 7 bases identical to TRBD1. Germline CDR1 SGHNT, CDR2 YYREEE (reference sequence). The CDR3 extends over 17 amino acids. V shed 4 bases, J shed 2 bases, and the junction held 9 bases outside the gene matches. The CDR3 DNA is TGTGCCAGCAGCCATAGACAGGGACCGGCCTATAATTCACCCCTCCACTTT. Amino acids: CASSHRQGPAYNSPLHF.

The CDR3 DNA follows: TGCGCCAGCAGCTTGGCGGCTAGCGGGCTCAATGAGCAGTTCTTC. Encoded protein: CASSLAASGLNEQFF. V usage is TRBV5-1 and J usage is TRBJ2-1; TRBD2 agrees at 8 bases. Losses at the gene ends were 0 bases for V and 6 bases for J; bases not matched to a gene: 5. The CDR3 extends over 15 amino acids. CDR1 is SGHRS, CDR2 YFSETQ, per germline.